Detailed here is one TCR beta chain. The data belong to a study of CD8 T cells in Susac syndrome. Trimming stripped 3 bases from V and 3 bases from J, with 15 bases between. Germline values: CDR1 GTSNPN, CDR2 SVGIG (reference sequence). There are 15 residues in the CDR3. An amount of RNA that ranged from roughly 0.5 to 1 ug was reverse transcribed with random hexamers. TCRdb called the immunoSEQ multiplex PCR reads again in MiXCR, with one record for every CDR3 protein. The sample holds under 150,000 distinct CDR3 sequences, roughly 94% seen once. V is TRBV30 and J is TRBJ1-5; D is ambiguous. The receptor was derived from a human donor with Susac syndrome. The sequencing sample was made of CD4+ T cells from PBMCs. The CDR3 nucleotides read TGTGCCTGGAGACCCCCCGGGCAGGTCAATCAGCCCCAGCATTTT. Encoded protein: CAWRPPGQVNQPQHF.